A single sample is the source of the 20 T cell receptor beta chains below, sequenced in a study of T cell responses to AZD1222 COVID-19 vaccine (dated by TCRdb to the early 2020s). Libraries were made using the immunoSEQ multiplex PCR assay. Held by TCRdb, this immuneACCESS table contains in-frame sequences only and omits some clones. Under half of the omission traces to an unresolved V gene where checked; the cause of the rest is unknown. Within this sample are 65,000 to 85,000 clones, with 88% of them counted one time only. Approximately 10% of the sample lies in the top ten. The time point label of this sample denotes: baseline before first vaccination. The material sequenced was peripheral blood, taken on day 0 of AZD1222 vaccination. The receptors were sampled from an adult in good health.

This clone was detected only once. The chain has TRBV19 and TRBJ2-2; perhaps D is TRBD1 or TRBD2 (5 bases each). The CDR3 spans 17 residues. Trimming cost V 9 bases and J 6 bases, with 26 bases left between them. Germline loops: CDR1 LNHDA, CDR2 SQIVND (reference sequence). CDR3 nucleotides: TGTGCCAGAGGGGACCGATACTACGAACGGGGTGCCGGGGAGCTGTTTTTT. Protein: CARGDRYYERGAGELFF. The variable domain in full, with the rest retrieved from reference TRBV19 and TRBJ2-2, is DGGITQSPKYLFRKEGQNVTLSCEQNLNHDAMYWYRQDPGQGLRLIYYSQIVNDFQKGDIAEGYSVSREKKESFPLTVTSAQKNPTAFYLCARGDRYYERGAGELFFGEGSRLTVL.

The chain uses TRBV28 and TRBJ1-2; 9 bases align to TRBD1. V trimming: 5 bases; J trimming: 6 bases; junction bases outside the gene matches: 7. CDR3 length: 14 amino acids. Looked up from germline, CDR1 is MDHEN and CDR2 is SYDVKM. CDR3 residues: CASSDPGTGNGYTF. CDR3 coding DNA: TGTGCCAGCAGTGACCCCGGGACAGGGAATGGCTACACCTTC.

The chain is built from TRBV5-1 and TRBJ2-3, with 11 bases lining up with TRBD2. The germline V gene has CDR1 SGHRS and CDR2 YFSETQ. This CDR3 comprises 16 residues. V gave up 0 bases and J gave up 5 bases; unmatched junction bases: 5. CDR3 in DNA: TGCGCCAGCAGCTTGGTGGTTAGCGGGAGGGGAGATACGCAGTATTTT. Amino acids: CASSLVVSGRGDTQYF.

V and J are TRBV7-2 and TRBJ1-6; D remains unclear. CDR1 and CDR2 from the germline V gene are SGHTA and FQGNSA. Trimming removed 1 base from V and 8 bases from J, with 6 bases in between. This CDR3 is built from 13 residues. The CDR3 DNA reads TGTGCCAGCAGCTTAGGCGGGGATTCACCCCTCCACTTT. This gives the protein CASSLGGDSPLHF.

The chain links TRBV9 to TRBJ1-1; 7 nucleotides line up with TRBD1. CDR3 length equals 15 residues. CDR1 and CDR2 (germline): SGDLS, YYNGEE. Losses at the gene ends were 4 bases for V and 3 bases for J; bases not matched to a gene: 9. For the CDR3, the DNA is TGTGCCAGCAGCCCACAGGGGATCGCGGACACTGAAGCTTTCTTT. Amino acid sequence: CASSPQGIADTEAFF.

The genes are TRBV27 and TRBJ1-4; the D gene is possibly TRBD1 (5 bases). CDR3 length: 17 amino acids. V was pared by 2 bases and J by 4 bases, with 17 bases between. CDR1 is MNHEY, CDR2 SMNVEV, per germline (reference sequence). The chain's CDR3 is CASSLGGAGTINEKLFF. In DNA form, the CDR3 reads TGTGCCAGCAGTTTAGGTGGGGCCGGGACCATTAATGAAAAACTGTTTTTT.

The gene calls are TRBV5-5 and TRBJ2-6; no clear D. Germline V CDR1 and CDR2: SGHKS, YYEKEE (reference sequence). CDR3 length: 16 amino acids. The germline V and J ends were trimmed by 0 bases and 0 bases, with 7 bases remaining between them. CDR3 region: CASSLDRSSGANVLTF. The CDR3 DNA reads as TGTGCCAGCAGCTTGGATCGGAGCTCTGGGGCCAACGTCCTGACTTTC.

V is TRBV19 and J is TRBJ2-1; TRBD1 is a possible D gene (6 bases). There are 16 residues in the CDR3. CDR1 is LNHDA and CDR2 is SQIVND in the germline V gene (reference sequence). V lost 3 bases and J lost 5, with 17 bases in between. CDR3 nucleotides: TGTGCCAGTAGTATCTCTCTCGGGACATCAAACAATGAGCAGTTCTTC. This sequence encodes CASSISLGTSNNEQFF.

The V call is TRBV18, the J call TRBJ1-4; TRBD1 matches at 8 bases. Germline assignment: CDR1 KGHSH and CDR2 LQKENI. The CDR3 covers 15 residues. Trimming removed 6 bases from V and 3 bases from J; junction bases left unmatched: 6. For the CDR3, the DNA is TGTGCCAGCTCTCGCCGACAGGGGTCTAATGAAAAACTGTTTTTT. Encoded protein: CASSRRQGSNEKLFF.

The CDR3 DNA is TGCGCCAGCAGCTTGACGTGGGAGCGAACCTACGAGCAGTACTTC. It specifies CASSLTWERTYEQYF. This chain joins TRBV5-1 and TRBJ2-7, with D perhaps matching TRBD2 (5 bases). V was cut by 1 base and J by 2 bases, with 13 bases left in between. This CDR3 comprises 15 residues. CDR1 and CDR2 from the germline V gene are SGHRS and YFSETQ.

The chain uses TRBV3-1 (or the pseudogene TRBV3-2) and TRBJ1-1; unclear D gene. V shed 1 base and J shed 7 bases, with 7 bases lying between them. CDR3 length: 12 amino acids. Germline V gives CDR1 LGHDT, CDR2 YNNKEL (reference sequence). The CDR3 DNA sequence: TGTGCCAGCAGCCAAGGCCCCCTTGAAGCTTTCTTT. Residues: CASSQGPLEAFF.

The chain employs TRBV2 and TRBJ2-3; D unresolved. V dropped 2 bases and J dropped 6 bases, with 6 bases sitting between them. The CDR3 length is 12 residues. The germline gives CDR1 SNHLY, CDR2 FYNNEI. The CDR3 reads CASSEITDTQYF. DNA of the CDR3: TGTGCCAGCAGTGAAATTACGGATACGCAGTATTTT.

The genes are TRBV5-1 and TRBJ2-7, with TRBD2 identical over 9 bases. Germline CDR1 SGHRS, CDR2 YFSETQ. Trimming cost V 1 base and J 7 bases; bases outside gene matches: 6. The CDR3 extends over 14 amino acids. The CDR3 here is CASSLPREGGEQYF. The CDR3 region has the DNA TGCGCCAGCAGCTTGCCGCGGGAGGGGGGTGAGCAGTACTTC.

V usage is TRBV24-1 and J usage is TRBJ1-5, with D possibly matching TRBD1 (6 bases). In germline, CDR1 is KGHDR, CDR2 SFDVKD. V lost 2 bases and J lost 6, with 7 bases in between. CDR3 length: 13 residues. CDR3 sequence reads: CATSDSGVQPQHF. The DNA for the CDR3 is TGTGCCACCAGTGATTCAGGGGTTCAGCCCCAGCATTTT.

The chain employs TRBV4-2 and TRBJ2-1, with D possibly matching TRBD2 (5 bases). Trimming cost V 1 base and J 9 bases, with 16 bases left between them. The CDR3 has 15 amino acids. The germline gives CDR1 LGHNA, CDR2 YNFKEQ. In DNA form, the CDR3 reads TGTGCCAGCAGCCAAGGAATAATAGCGAAGGGTGAGCAGTTCTTC. Its translation is CASSQGIIAKGEQFF.

The chain couples TRBV7-8 to TRBJ2-7, with TRBD2 matching over 7 bases. Germline loops: CDR1 SGHVS, CDR2 FQNEAQ. J lost 3 bases, V lost 3 bases, and 5 bases had no gene match. The length of the CDR3 is 14 residues. As DNA, the CDR3 is TGTGCCAGCAGCTTCGGCGGGAGTATCTACGAGCAGTACTTC. This codes for CASSFGGSIYEQYF. Combining the CDR3 with reference TRBV7-8 and TRBJ2-7 gives the whole variable domain GAGVSQSPRYKVAKRGQDVALRCDPISGHVSLFWYQQALGQGPEFLTYFQNEAQLDKSGLPSDRFFAERPEGSVSTLKIQRTQQEDSAVYLCASSFGGSIYEQYFGPGTRLTVT.

The rearrangement uses TRBV28 and TRBJ1-5; 7 nucleotides match TRBD1. This CDR3 comprises 13 residues. The V segment lost 7 bases and the J segment 2 bases; nucleotides outside the gene matches: 2. CDR1 and CDR2 from the germline V gene are MDHEN and SYDVKM. CDR3 region: CASMQGGNQPQHF. The CDR3 DNA reads as TGTGCCAGCATGCAGGGGGGCAATCAGCCCCAGCATTTT.

V and J are TRBV13 and TRBJ1-5; a weak D match, TRBD1 (5 bases). This CDR3 spans 14 amino acids. V was cut by 3 bases and J by 0 bases, with 6 bases left in between. Germline V CDR1 and CDR2: PRHDT, FYEKMQ (reference sequence). CDR3 amino acids: CASSFGGSNQPQHF. Here the CDR3 DNA reads TGTGCCAGCAGCTTTGGGGGTAGCAATCAGCCCCAGCATTTT.

The chain joins TRBV2 to TRBJ1-4; TRBD1 agrees at 8 bases. Germline V gene sequence: CDR1 SNHLY, CDR2 FYNNEI. The CDR3 is 14 amino acids. J was trimmed by 7 bases and V by 9 bases; bases with no gene match: 10. CDR3 protein: CARSATGEGEKLFF. The CDR3, as DNA: TGTGCCAGAAGCGCGACAGGGGAAGGTGAAAAACTGTTTTTT.

The J gene is TRBJ1-3, the V gene TRBV6-6; D remains ambiguous. Germline assignment: CDR1 MNHNY and CDR2 SVGAGI (reference sequence). CDR3 size: 12 residues. The V and J ends lost 8 bases and 1 base respectively, with 6 bases between them. CDR3: CASGPSGNTIYF. Written as DNA, the CDR3 is TGTGCCAGCGGGCCTTCTGGAAACACCATATATTTT.